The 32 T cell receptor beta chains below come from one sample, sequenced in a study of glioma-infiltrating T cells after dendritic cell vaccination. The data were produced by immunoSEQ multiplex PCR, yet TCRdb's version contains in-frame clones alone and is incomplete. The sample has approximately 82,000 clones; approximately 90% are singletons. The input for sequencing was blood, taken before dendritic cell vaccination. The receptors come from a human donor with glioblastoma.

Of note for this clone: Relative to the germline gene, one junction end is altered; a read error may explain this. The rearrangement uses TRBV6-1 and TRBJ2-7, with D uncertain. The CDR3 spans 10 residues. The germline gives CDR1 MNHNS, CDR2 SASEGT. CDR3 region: CASSEAQVQF. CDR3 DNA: TGTGCCAGCAGTGAAGCGCAAGTACAATTC.

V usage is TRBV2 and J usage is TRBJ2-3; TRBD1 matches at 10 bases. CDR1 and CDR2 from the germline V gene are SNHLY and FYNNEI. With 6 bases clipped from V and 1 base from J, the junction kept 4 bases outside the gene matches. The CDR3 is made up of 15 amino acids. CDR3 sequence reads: CASRVDRGGTDTQYF. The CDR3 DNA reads TGTGCCAGCAGGGTGGACAGGGGGGGCACAGATACGCAGTATTTT.

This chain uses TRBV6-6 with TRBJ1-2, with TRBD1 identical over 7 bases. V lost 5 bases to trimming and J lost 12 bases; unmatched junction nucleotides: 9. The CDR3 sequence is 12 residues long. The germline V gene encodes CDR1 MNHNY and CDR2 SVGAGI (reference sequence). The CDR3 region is CASSPGDRADTF. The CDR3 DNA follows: TGTGCCAGCAGTCCCGGGGACAGAGCGGACACCTTC.

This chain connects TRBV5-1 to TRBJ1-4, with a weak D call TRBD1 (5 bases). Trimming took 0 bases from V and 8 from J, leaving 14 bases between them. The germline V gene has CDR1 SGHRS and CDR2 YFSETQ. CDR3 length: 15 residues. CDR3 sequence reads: CASSLAGGGGEKLFF. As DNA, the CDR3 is TGCGCCAGCAGCTTGGCCGGGGGTGGCGGGGAAAAACTGTTTTTT.

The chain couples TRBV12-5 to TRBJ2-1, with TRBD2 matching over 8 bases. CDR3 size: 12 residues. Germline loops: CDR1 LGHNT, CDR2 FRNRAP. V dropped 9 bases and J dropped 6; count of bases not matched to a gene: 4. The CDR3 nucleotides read TGTGCTAGCTCGGGGGGGCTCAATGAGCAGTTCTTC. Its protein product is CASSGGLNEQFF. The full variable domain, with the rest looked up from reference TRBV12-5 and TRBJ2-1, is DARVTQTPRHKVTEMGQEVTMRCQPILGHNTVFWYRQTMMQGLELLAYFRNRAPLDDSGMPKDRFSAEMPDATLATLKIQPSEPRDSAVYFCASSGGLNEQFFGPGTRLTVL.

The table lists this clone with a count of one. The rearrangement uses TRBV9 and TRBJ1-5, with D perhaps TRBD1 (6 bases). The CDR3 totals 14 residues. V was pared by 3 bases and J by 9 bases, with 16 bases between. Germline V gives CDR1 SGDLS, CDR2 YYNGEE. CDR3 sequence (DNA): TGTGCCAGCAGCGGATCCGGGACACTGGCGCCCCAGCATTTT. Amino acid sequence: CASSGSGTLAPQHF.

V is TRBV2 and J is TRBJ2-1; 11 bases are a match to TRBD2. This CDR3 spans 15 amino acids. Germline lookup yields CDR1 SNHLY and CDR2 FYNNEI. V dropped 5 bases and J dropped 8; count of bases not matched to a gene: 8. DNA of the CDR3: TGTGCCAGCAGTATGACTAGCGGGAATGGTTATGAGCAGTTCTTC. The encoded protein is CASSMTSGNGYEQFF.

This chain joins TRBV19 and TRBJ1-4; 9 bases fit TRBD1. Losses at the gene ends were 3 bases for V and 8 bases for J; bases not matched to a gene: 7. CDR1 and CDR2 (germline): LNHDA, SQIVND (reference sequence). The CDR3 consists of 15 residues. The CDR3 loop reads CASSIGQGIGEKLFF. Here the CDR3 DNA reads TGTGCCAGTAGTATTGGACAGGGGATTGGGGAAAAACTGTTTTTT.

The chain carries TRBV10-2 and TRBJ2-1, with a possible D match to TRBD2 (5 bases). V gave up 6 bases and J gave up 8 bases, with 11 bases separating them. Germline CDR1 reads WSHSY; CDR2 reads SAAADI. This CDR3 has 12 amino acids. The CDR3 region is CASRDSGYEQFF. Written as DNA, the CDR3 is TGCGCCAGCAGGGACTCGGGCTATGAGCAGTTCTTC.

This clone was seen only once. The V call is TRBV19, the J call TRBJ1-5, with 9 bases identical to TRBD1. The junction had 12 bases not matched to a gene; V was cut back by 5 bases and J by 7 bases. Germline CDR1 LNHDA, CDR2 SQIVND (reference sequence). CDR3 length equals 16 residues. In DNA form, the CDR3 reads TGTGCCAGTAGTGACACAGGGGGCGCCGCTTTCCAGCCCCAGCATTTT. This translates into CASSDTGGAAFQPQHF.

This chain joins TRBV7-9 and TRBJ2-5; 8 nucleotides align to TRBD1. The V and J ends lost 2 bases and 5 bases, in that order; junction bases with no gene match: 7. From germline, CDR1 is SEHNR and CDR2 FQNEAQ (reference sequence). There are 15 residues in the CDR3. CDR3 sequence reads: CASSLSAGGAETQYF. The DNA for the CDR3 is TGTGCCAGCAGCTTAAGTGCAGGGGGCGCGGAGACCCAGTACTTC.

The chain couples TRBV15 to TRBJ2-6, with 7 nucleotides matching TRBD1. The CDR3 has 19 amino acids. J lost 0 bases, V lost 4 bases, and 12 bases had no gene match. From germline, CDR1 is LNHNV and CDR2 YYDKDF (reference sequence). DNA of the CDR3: TGTGCCACCAGCACCCCCGACAGGGACCAACTCTCTGGGGCCAACGTCCTGACTTTC. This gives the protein CATSTPDRDQLSGANVLTF. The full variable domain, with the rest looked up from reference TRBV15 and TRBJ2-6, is DAMVIQNPRYQVTQFGKPVTLSCSQTLNHNVMYWYQQKSSQAPKLLFHYYDKDFNNEADTPDNFQSRRPNTSFCFLDIRSPGLGDTAMYLCATSTPDRDQLSGANVLTFGAGSRLTVL.

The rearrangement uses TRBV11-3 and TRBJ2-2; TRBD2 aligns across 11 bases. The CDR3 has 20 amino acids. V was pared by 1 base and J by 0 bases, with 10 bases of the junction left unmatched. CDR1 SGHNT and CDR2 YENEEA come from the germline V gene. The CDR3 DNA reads TGTGCCAGCAGCTTAGGTCTTTCCACTAGCGGGGGACCGAACACCGGGGAGCTGTTTTTT. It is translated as CASSLGLSTSGGPNTGELFF.

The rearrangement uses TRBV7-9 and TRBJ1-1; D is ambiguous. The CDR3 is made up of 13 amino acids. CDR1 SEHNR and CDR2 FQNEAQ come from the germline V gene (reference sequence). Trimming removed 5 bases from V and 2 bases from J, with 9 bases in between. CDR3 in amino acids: CASSPTQNTEAFF. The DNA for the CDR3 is TGTGCCAGCAGCCCAACACAAAACACTGAAGCTTTCTTT.

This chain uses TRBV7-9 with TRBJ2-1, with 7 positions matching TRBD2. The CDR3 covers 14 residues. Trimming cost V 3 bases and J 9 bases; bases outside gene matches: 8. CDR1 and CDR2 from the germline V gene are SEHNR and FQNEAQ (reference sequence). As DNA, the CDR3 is TGTGCCAGCAGCTTGCGGGGGTTGCGGGCTGAGCAGTTCTTC. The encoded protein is CASSLRGLRAEQFF.

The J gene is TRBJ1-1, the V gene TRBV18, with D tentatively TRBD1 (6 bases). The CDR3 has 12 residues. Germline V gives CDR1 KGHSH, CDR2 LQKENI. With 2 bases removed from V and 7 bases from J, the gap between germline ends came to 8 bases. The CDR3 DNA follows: TGTGCCAGCTCACCAGGGACAATTGAAGCTTTCTTT. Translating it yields CASSPGTIEAFF.

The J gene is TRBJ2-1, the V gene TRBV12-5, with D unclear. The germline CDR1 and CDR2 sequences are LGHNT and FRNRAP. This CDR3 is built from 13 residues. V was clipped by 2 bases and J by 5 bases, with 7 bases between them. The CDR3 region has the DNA TGTGCTAGTGGTTTGAGAACAAACAATGAGCAGTTCTTC. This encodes CASGLRTNNEQFF.

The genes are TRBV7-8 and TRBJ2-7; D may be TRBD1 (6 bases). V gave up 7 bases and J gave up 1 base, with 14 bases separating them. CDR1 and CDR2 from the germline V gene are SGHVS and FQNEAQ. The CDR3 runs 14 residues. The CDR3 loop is CASKNGQNSYEQYF. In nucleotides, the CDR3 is TGTGCCAGCAAAAACGGACAGAATTCCTACGAGCAGTACTTC. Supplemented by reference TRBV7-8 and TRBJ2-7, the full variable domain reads GAGVSQSPRYKVAKRGQDVALRCDPISGHVSLFWYQQALGQGPEFLTYFQNEAQLDKSGLPSDRFFAERPEGSVSTLKIQRTQQEDSAVYLCASKNGQNSYEQYFGPGTRLTVT.

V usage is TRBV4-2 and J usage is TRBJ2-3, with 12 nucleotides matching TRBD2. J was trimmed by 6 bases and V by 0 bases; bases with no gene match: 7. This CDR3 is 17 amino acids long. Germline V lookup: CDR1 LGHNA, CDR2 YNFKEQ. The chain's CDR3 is CASSQDPTSGGPDTQYF. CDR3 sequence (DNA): TGTGCCAGCAGCCAAGATCCCACTAGCGGGGGGCCGGATACGCAGTATTTT.

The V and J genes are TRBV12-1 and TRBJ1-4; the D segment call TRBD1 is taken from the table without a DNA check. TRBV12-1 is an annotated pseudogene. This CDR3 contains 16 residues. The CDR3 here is CASSLRQGATNEKLFF. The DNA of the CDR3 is TGTGCCAGCAGCTTGCGACAGGGTGCAACTAATGAAAAACTGTTTTTT.

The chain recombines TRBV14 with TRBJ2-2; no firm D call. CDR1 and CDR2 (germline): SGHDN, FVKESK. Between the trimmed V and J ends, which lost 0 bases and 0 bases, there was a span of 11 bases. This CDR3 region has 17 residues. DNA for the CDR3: TGTGCCAGCAGCCAAGAAGCGCGACGGGCGAACACCGGGGAGCTGTTTTTT. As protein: CASSQEARRANTGELFF.

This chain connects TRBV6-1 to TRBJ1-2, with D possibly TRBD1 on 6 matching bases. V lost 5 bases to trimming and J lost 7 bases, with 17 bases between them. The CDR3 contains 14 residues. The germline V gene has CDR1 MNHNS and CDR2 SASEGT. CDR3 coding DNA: TGTGCCAGCAGTTTGAGACAGCGGGACATTGGCTACACCTTC. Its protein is CASSLRQRDIGYTF.

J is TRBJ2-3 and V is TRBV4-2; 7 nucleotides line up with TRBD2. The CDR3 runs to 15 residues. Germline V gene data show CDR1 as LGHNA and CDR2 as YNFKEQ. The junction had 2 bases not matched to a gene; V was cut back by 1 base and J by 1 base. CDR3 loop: CASSQAAGGTDTQYF. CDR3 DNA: TGTGCCAGCAGCCAAGCGGCGGGAGGCACAGATACGCAGTATTTT.

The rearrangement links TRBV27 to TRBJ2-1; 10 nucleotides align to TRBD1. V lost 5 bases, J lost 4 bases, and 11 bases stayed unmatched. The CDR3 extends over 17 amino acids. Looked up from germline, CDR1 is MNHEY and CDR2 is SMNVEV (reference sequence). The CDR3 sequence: CASSPRPGTGVYNEQFF. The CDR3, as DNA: TGTGCCAGCAGTCCTAGACCCGGGACAGGGGTGTACAATGAGCAGTTCTTC.

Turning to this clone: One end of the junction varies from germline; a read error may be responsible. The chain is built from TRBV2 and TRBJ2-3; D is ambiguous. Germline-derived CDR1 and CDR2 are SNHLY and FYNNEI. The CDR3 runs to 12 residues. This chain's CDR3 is CASSRSTDTQYF. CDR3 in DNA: TGTGCCAGCAGCCGAAGCACTGATACGCAGTATTTT. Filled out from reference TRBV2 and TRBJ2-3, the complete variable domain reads EPEVTQTPSHQVTQMGQEVILRCVPISNHLYFYWYRQILGQKVEFLVSFYNNEISEKSEIFDDQFSVERPDGSNFTLKIRSTKLEDSAMYFCASSRSTDTQYFGPGTRLTVL.

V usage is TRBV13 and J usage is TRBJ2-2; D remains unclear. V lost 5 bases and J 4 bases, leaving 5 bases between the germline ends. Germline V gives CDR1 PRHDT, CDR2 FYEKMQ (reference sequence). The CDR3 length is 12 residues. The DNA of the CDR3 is TGTGCCAGCAGCCATCCCACCGGGGAGCTGTTTTTT. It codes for CASSHPTGELFF.

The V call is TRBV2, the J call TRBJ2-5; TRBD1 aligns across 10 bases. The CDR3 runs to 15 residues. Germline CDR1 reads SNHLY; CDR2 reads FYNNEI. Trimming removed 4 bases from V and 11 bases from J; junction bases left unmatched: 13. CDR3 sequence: CASSALGDRGQRQYF. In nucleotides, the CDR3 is TGTGCCAGCAGTGCCTTAGGGGACAGGGGACAAAGGCAGTACTTC.

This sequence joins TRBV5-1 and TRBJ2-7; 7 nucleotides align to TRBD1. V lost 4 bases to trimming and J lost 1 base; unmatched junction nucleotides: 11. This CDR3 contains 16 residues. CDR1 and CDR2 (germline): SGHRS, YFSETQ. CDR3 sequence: CASSDVSGTASYEQYF. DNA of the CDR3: TGCGCCAGCAGCGATGTCTCCGGGACAGCGTCCTACGAGCAGTACTTC.

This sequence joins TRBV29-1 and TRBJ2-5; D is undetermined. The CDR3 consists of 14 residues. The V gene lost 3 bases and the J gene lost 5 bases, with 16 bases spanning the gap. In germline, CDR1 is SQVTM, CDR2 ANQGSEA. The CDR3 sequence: CSVDRLNERETQYF. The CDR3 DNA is TGCAGCGTTGACCGACTCAACGAACGGGAGACCCAGTACTTC. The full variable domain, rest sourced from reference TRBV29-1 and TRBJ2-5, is SAVISQKPSRDICQRGTSLTIQCQVDSQVTMMFWYRQQPGQSLTLIATANQGSEATYESGFVIDKFPISRPNLTFSTLTVSNMSPEDSSIYLCSVDRLNERETQYFGPGTRLLVL.

CDR3 in amino acids: CASSIPGLAGGADTQYF. In nucleotides, the CDR3 is TGTGCCAGTAGTATCCCCGGGCTAGCGGGAGGGGCAGATACGCAGTATTTT. V gene TRBV19 combines with J gene TRBJ2-3; TRBD2 matches 12 bases. This CDR3 has 17 residues. J gave up 4 bases and V 3 bases, and 8 bases lay outside the gene matches. CDR1 LNHDA and CDR2 SQIVND come from the germline V gene (reference sequence).

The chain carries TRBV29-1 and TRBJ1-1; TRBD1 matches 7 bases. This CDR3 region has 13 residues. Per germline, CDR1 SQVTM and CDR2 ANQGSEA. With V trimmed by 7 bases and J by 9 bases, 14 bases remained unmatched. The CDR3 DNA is TGCAGCGCGCTTCGGGGGACAGCCAACAAAGCTTTCTTT. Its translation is CSALRGTANKAFF. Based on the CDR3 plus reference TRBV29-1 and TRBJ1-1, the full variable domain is SAVISQKPSRDICQRGTSLTIQCQVDSQVTMMFWYRQQPGQSLTLIATANQGSEATYESGFVIDKFPISRPNLTFSTLTVSNMSPEDSSIYLCSALRGTANKAFFGQGTRLTVV.

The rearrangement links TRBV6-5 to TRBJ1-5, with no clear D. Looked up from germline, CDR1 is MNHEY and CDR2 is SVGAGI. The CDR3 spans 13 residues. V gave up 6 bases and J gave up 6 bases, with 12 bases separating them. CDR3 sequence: CASSLQQSQPQHF. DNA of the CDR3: TGTGCCAGCAGCTTACAGCAGAGTCAGCCCCAGCATTTT.